The following is a T cell receptor (beta chain) sequence with its context. Its antigen is not identified. TCRdb used MiXCR to reprocess the 5' RACE reads, holding one entry per CDR3 protein. Among 170,000 or so distinct CDR3 sequences listed, about a fifth were seen once. The data belong to a study of T-cell memory formation after mild COVID-19. Study at large: TCR clustering was largely donor specific. General observations from the study: That cross-reactive memory joined was suggested by some responding clones appearing in pre-infection memory. Clones contracting across day 15 to 85 had a balanced CD4/CD8 profile; later expanding clones leaned CD4+. The study found contracting CD4+ clones mainly in CM and EM and contracting CD8+ clones in EMRA.

Germline CDR1 GTSNPN, CDR2 SVGIG (reference sequence). The germline V and J ends were trimmed by 0 bases and 6 bases, with 14 bases remaining between them. The CDR3 is 15 residues long. This chain links TRBV30 with TRBJ2-2, with D perhaps TRBD1 (6 bases). Sequenced input: PBMCs or a T cell subset sorted from them (not recorded which). This clonotype originated in an adult woman who had mild COVID-19 (a few samples of this study predate the infection). Cell type and time point are not known. The CDR3 loop reads CAWSVQPGAPGELFF. The CDR3, as DNA: TGTGCCTGGAGTGTACAACCAGGGGCCCCCGGGGAGCTGTTTTTT.